This T cell receptor beta chain was observed in a study of graft-versus-host responses after intestinal transplantation. Study details: Grafts that recipients had were multivisceral, liver-intestinal, or isolated intestinal transplants. Every one of the recipients received anti-thymocyte globulin induction and afterwards took tacrolimus and steroids for 3 to 4 years.

Comments on this clone: What it recognizes is unknown.

Whole-study findings and limits: Allografts carried high graft-versus-host to host-versus-graft clonal ratios in patients having graft-donor T cell macrochimerism. Present in recipient marrow, GvH clones included some that appeared first in ileum or blood.

The data were produced by immunoSEQ multiplex PCR, yet TCRdb's version contains in-frame clones alone and is incomplete. The table lists fewer than 10,000 clones, approximately 90% of them singletons. V trimming: 2 bases; J trimming: 7 bases; junction bases outside the gene matches: 8. The CDR3 extends over 15 amino acids. Germline CDR1 is MNHEY and CDR2 is SMNVEV (reference sequence). This specimen consisted of PBMCs, obtained 230 to 250 days after intestinal transplant. This TCR derives from a human patient who received an intestinal transplant, so some T cells may come from the graft donor. The chain recombines TRBV27 with TRBJ2-7, with 10 nucleotides matching TRBD1. The CDR3 bases are TGTGCCAGCAGTTTAACCCCGGACAGGGGGGAAGAGCAGTACTTC. Its protein is CASSLTPDRGEEQYF.